The present T cell receptor (beta chain) was sequenced within a study of hypomethylating agent response in myelodysplastic syndrome. Only in-frame clones appear in the TCRdb table, and some are missing; sequencing was by immunoSEQ multiplex PCR. The sample yields 6,000 to 8,000 clones, approximately 81% seen once. Germline CDR1 and CDR2: SGHNT and YENEEA. The CDR3 has 13 amino acids. Trimming took 6 bases from V and 6 from J, leaving 15 bases between them. The receptor's source is a human donor with myelodysplastic syndrome. Sample: bone marrow, taken before or after starting hypomethylating agent treatment for myelodysplastic syndrome (not recorded which). The chain couples TRBV11-3 to TRBJ2-7; D call uncertain. The CDR3 nucleotides are TGTGCCAGCAGTGGTACGGCTTCGGGCGAGCAGTACTTC. Protein sequence: CASSGTASGEQYF. The entire variable domain, with the rest obtained from reference TRBV11-3 and TRBJ2-7, is as follows: EAGVVQSPRYKIIEKKQPVAFWCNPISGHNTLYWYLQNLGQGPELLIRYENEEAVDDSQLPKDRFSAERLKGVDSTLKIQPAELGDSAVYLCASSGTASGEQYFGPGTRLTVT.